The 3 T cell receptor beta chains below all came from one sample that was sequenced in a study of T cell repertoires in cytomegalovirus infection. No antigen is known for these receptors. TCRdb re-analysed the reads in MiXCR, keeping a single row per CDR3 protein. The top ten hold approximately 59% of the sample, which has about 220,000 distinct CDR3 sequences, 35% to 45% seen once. The sample here was CD8+ T cells from cultured PBMCs, taken from culture after CMV antigen stimulation. These receptors all stem from a human donor in good health (CMV status not recorded). Some clones in this sample may be carry-over from other donors' samples.

The table lists this clonotype with many counts. The rearrangement links TRBV7-2 to TRBJ2-3, with 9 nucleotides matching TRBD1. Germline CDR1 is SGHTA and CDR2 is FQGNSA. The junction had 9 bases not matched to a gene; V was cut back by 4 bases and J by 1 base. The CDR3 is 17 amino acids. CDR3 sequence (DNA): TGTGCCAGCAGCTACCCCGGGACAGGGATCCGCACAGATACGCAGTATTTT. Protein: CASSYPGTGIRTDTQYF.

The rearrangement joins TRBV19 to TRBJ1-1, with 7 bases fitting TRBD1. The CDR3 contains 14 residues. Trimming at V came to 8 bases and at J to 10 bases, leaving 16 bases not matched to a gene. The germline V gene has CDR1 LNHDA and CDR2 SQIVND (reference sequence). The DNA for the CDR3 is TGTGCCAGTTCGTCCAGGGACAGCCCAGATGCAGCTTTCTTT. Its protein is CASSSRDSPDAAFF.

The chain links TRBV27 to TRBJ2-1; 8 positions agree with TRBD2. V gave up 4 bases and J gave up 5 bases; unmatched junction bases: 4. This CDR3 region has 14 residues. Germline values: CDR1 MNHEY, CDR2 SMNVEV (reference sequence). As DNA, the CDR3 is TGTGCCAGCAGTTGGACTAGCTTTCACAATGAGCAGTTCTTC. Translated, it gives CASSWTSFHNEQFF.